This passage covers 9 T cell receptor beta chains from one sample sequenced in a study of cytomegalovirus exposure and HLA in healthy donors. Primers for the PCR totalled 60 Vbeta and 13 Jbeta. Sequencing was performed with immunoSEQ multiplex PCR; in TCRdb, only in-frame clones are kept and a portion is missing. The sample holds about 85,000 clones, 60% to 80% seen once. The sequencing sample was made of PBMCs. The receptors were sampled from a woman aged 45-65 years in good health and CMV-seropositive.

The CDR3 spells CAWSPTGGTEAFF. The CDR3 DNA reads as TGTGCCTGGAGCCCCACGGGGGGAACTGAAGCTTTCTTT. The chain uses TRBV30 and TRBJ1-1; D might be TRBD1 (5 bases). Germline CDR1 reads GTSNPN; CDR2 reads SVGIG (reference sequence). Trimming took 3 bases from V and 5 from J, leaving 13 bases between them. The CDR3 runs 13 residues.

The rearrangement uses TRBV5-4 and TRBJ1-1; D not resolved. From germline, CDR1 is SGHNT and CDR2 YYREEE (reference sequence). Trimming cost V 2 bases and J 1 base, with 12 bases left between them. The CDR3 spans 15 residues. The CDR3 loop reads CASSFGGQKNTEAFF. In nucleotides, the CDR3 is TGTGCCAGCAGCTTTGGTGGGCAGAAGAACACTGAAGCTTTCTTT. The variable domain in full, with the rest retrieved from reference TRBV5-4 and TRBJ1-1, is ETGVTQSPTHLIKTRGQQVTLRCSSQSGHNTVSWYQQALGQGPQFIFQYYREEENGRGNFPPRFSGLQFPNYSSELNVNALELDDSALYLCASSFGGQKNTEAFFGQGTRLTVV.

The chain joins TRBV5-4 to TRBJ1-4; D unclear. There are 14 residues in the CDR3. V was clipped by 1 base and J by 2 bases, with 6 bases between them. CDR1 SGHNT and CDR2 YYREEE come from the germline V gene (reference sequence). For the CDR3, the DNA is TGTGCCAGCAGCTTGTTAGCTACTAATGAAAAACTGTTTTTT. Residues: CASSLLATNEKLFF.

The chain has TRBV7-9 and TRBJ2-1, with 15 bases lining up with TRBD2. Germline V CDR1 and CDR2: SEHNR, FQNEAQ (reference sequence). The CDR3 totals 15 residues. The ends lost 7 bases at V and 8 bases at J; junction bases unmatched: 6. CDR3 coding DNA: TGTGCCAGCACCGGGACTAGCGGGAGGCCGGATGAGCAGTTCTTC. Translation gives CASTGTSGRPDEQFF.

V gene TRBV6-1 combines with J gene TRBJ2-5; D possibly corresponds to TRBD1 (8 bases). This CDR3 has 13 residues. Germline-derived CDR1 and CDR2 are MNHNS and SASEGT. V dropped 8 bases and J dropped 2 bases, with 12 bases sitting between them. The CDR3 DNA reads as TGTGCCAGCGTACAGGGGGGGCAAGAGACCCAGTACTTC. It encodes CASVQGGQETQYF.

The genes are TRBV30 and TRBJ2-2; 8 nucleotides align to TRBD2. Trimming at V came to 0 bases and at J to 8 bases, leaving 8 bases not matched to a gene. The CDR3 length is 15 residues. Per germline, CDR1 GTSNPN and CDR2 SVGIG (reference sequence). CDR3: CAWSVGGLGLGELFF. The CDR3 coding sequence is TGTGCCTGGAGTGTGGGGGGACTAGGGCTGGGGGAGCTGTTTTTT.

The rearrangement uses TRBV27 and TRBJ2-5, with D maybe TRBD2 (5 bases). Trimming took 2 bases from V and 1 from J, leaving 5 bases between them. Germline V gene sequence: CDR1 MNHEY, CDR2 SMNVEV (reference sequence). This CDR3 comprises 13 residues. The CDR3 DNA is TGTGCCAGCAGTTTACGGGGCCAAGAGACCCAGTACTTC. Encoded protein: CASSLRGQETQYF.

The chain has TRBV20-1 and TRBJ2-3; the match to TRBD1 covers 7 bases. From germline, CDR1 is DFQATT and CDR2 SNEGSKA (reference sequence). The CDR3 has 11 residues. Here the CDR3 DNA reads TGCAGCACCAACAGGGGCGATACGCAGTATTTT. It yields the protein CSTNRGDTQYF.

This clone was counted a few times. This CDR3 is CASRPGQGYNSPLHF. The CDR3 DNA sequence: TGTGCCAGCAGACCCGGACAAGGGTATAATTCACCCCTCCACTTT. V is TRBV6-1 and J is TRBJ1-6; D is perhaps TRBD1 (5 bases). This CDR3 contains 15 residues. CDR1 is MNHNS and CDR2 is SASEGT in the germline V gene. Deletions cut 6 bases from V and 4 bases from J, with 13 bases between.